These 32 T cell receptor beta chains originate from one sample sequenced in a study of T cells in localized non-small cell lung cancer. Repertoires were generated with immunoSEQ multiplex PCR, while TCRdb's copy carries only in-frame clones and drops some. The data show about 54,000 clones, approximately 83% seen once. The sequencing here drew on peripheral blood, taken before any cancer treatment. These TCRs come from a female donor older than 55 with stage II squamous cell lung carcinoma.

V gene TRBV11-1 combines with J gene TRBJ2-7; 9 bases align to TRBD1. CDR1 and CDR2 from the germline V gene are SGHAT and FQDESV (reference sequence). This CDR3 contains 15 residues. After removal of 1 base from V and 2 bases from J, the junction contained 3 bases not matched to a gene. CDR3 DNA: TGTGCCAGCAGCTTAGTCCGGGACAGGGCCTACGAGCAGTACTTC. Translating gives CASSLVRDRAYEQYF.

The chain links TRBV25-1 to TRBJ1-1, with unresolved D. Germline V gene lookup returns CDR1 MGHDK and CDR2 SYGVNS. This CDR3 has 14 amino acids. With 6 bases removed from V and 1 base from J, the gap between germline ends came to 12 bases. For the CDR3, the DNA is TGTGCCAGCAGGACGGGCGCAGCGAACACTGAAGCTTTCTTT. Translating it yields CASRTGAANTEAFF.

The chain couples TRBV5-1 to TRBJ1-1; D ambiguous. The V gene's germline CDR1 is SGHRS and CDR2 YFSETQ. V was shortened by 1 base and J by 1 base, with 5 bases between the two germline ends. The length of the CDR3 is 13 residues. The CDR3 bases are TGCGCCAGCAGCTTGAGACAGAACACTGAAGCTTTCTTT. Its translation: CASSLRQNTEAFF.

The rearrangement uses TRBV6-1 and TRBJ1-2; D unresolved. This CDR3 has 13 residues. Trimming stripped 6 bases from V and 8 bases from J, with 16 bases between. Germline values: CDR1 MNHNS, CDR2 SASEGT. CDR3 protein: CASRPLGSPGYTF. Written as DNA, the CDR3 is TGTGCCAGCAGGCCCCTGGGGTCTCCCGGCTACACCTTC.

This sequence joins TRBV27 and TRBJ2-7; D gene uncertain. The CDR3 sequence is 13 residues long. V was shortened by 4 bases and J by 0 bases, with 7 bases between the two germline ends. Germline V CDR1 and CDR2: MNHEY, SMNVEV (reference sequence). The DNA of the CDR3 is TGTGCCAGCAGTTCCCACAACTCCTACGAGCAGTACTTC. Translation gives CASSSHNSYEQYF.

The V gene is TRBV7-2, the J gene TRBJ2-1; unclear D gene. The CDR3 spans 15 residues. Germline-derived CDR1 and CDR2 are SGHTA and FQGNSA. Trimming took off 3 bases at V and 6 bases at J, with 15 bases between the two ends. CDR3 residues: CASSFPGFPPNEQFF. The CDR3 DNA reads TGTGCCAGCAGCTTCCCCGGGTTCCCCCCCAATGAGCAGTTCTTC.

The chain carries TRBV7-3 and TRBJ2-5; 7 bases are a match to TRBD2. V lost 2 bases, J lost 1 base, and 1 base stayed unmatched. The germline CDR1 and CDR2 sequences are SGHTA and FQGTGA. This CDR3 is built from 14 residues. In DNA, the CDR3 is TGTGCCAGCAGCTTAGGGGGGGTCCAAGAGACCCAGTACTTC. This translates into CASSLGGVQETQYF.

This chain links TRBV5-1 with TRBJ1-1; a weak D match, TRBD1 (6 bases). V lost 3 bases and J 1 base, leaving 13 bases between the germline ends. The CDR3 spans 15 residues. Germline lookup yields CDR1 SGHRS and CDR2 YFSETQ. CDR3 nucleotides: TGCGCCAGCAGCTCGGCGGGGGCGAAGAACACTGAAGCTTTCTTT. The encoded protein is CASSSAGAKNTEAFF.

This CDR3 is CASSSDGNPLSPLHF. The CDR3 DNA reads TGTGCCAGCAGTTCGGACGGGAATCCCCTTTCACCCCTCCACTTT. The V gene is TRBV5-6, the J gene TRBJ1-6; D remains ambiguous. The germline CDR1 and CDR2 sequences are SGHDT and YYEEEE. This CDR3 has 15 residues. Deletions cut 5 bases from V and 9 bases from J, with 18 bases between.

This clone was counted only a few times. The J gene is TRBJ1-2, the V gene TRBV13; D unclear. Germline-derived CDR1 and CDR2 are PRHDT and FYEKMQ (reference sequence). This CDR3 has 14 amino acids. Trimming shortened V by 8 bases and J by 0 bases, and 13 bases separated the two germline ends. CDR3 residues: CASGPSGANYGYTF. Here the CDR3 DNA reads TGTGCCAGCGGTCCCTCGGGCGCTAACTATGGCTACACCTTC.

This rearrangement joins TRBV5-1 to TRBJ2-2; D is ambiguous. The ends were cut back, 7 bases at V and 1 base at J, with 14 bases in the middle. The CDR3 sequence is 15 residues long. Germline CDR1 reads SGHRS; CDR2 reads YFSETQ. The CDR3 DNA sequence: TGCGCCAGCTGTGTCATACCGAAGAACACCGGGGAGCTGTTTTTT. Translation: CASCVIPKNTGELFF.

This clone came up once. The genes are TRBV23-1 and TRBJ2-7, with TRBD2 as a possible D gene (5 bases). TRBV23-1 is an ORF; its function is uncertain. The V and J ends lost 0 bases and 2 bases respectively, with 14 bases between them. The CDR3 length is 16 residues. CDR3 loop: CASSQSSRGNPYEQYF. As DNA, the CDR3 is TGCGCCAGCAGTCAATCCTCCCGAGGGAATCCCTACGAGCAGTACTTC.

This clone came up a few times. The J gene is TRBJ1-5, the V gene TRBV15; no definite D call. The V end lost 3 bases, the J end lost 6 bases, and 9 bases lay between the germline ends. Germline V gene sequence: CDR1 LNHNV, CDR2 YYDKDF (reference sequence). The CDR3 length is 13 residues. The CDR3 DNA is TGTGCCACCAGCAGCGCACCAAGTCAGCCCCAGCATTTT. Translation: CATSSAPSQPQHF.

CDR3 nucleotides: TGTGCCAGTAGTACCCAACAGTTCATGAACACTGAAGCTTTCTTT. It codes for CASSTQQFMNTEAFF. V gene TRBV19 combines with J gene TRBJ1-1; no firm D call. CDR3 length equals 15 residues. Germline CDR1 is LNHDA and CDR2 is SQIVND (reference sequence). The ends were cut back, 4 bases at V and 0 bases at J, with 12 bases in the middle.

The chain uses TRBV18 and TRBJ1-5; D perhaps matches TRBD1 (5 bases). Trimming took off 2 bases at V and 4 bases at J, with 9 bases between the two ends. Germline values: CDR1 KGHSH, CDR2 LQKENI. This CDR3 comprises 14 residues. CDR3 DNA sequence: TGTGCCAGCTCACCAACCGGGGCAAATCAGCCCCAGCATTTT. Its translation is CASSPTGANQPQHF.

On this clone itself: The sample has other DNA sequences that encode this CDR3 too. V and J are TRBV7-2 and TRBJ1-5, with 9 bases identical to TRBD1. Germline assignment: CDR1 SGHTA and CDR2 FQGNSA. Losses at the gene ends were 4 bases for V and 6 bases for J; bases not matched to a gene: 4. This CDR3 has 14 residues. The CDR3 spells CASSSGTGSQPQHF. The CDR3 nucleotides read TGTGCCAGCAGCTCCGGGACAGGGTCTCAGCCCCAGCATTTT.

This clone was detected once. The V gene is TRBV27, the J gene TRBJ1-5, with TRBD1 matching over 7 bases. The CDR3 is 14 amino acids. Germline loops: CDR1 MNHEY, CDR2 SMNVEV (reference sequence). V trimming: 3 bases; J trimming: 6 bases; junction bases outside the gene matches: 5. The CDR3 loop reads CASSFTGAAQPQHF. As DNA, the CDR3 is TGTGCCAGCAGTTTCACAGGGGCGGCTCAGCCCCAGCATTTT.

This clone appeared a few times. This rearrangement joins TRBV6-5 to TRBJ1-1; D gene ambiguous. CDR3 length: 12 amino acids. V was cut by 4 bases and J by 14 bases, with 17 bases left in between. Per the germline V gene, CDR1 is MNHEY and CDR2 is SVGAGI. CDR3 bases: TGTGCCAGCAGTTCTCAAGTTACGACGGTGTTCTTT. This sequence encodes CASSSQVTTVFF.

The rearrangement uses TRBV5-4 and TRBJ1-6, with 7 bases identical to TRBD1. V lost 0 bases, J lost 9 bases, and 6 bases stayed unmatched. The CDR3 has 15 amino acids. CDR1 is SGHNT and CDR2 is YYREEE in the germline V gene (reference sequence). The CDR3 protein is CASSLGGRGSSPLHF. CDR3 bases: TGTGCCAGCAGCTTGGGTGGCAGGGGGAGTTCACCCCTCCACTTT.

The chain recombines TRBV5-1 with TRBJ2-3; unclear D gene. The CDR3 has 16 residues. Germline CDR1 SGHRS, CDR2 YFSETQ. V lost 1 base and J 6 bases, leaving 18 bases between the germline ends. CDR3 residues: CASSLSSNSLSDTQYF. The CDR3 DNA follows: TGCGCCAGCAGCTTGAGTTCCAACTCGCTTTCCGATACGCAGTATTTT. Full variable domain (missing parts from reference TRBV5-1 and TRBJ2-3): KAGVTQTPRYLIKTRGQQVTLSCSPISGHRSVSWYQQTPGQGLQFLFEYFSETQRNKGNFPGRFSGRQFSNSRSEMNVSTLELGDSALYLCASSLSSNSLSDTQYFGPGTRLTVL.

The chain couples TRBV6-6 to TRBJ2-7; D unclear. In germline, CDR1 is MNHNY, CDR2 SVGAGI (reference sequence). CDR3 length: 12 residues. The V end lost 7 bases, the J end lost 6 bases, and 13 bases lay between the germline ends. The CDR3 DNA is TGTGCCAGCACCTCCCTTAGAGGCGAGCAGTACTTC. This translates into CASTSLRGEQYF.

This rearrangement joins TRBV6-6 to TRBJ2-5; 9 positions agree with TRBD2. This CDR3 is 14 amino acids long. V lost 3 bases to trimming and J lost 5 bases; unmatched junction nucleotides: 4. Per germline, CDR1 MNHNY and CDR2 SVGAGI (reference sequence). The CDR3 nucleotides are TGTGCCAGCAGTTATGGCGGGGGGGAGGAGACCCAGTACTTC. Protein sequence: CASSYGGGEETQYF.

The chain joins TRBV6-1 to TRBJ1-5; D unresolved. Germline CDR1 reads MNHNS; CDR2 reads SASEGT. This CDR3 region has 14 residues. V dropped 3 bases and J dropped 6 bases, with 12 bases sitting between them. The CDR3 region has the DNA TGTGCCAGCAGTGATGGACTAGGAGCTCAGCCCCAGCATTTT. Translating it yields CASSDGLGAQPQHF.

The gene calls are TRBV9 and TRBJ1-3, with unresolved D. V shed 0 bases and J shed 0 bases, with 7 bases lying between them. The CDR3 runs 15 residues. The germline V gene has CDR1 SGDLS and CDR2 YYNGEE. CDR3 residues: CASSVGGGSGNTIYF. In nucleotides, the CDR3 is TGTGCCAGCAGCGTAGGGGGAGGCTCTGGAAACACCATATATTTT. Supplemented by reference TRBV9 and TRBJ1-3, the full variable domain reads DSGVTQTPKHLITATGQRVTLRCSPRSGDLSVYWYQQSLDQGLQFLIQYYNGEERAKGNILERFSAQQFPDLHSELNLSSLELGDSALYFCASSVGGGSGNTIYFGEGSWLTVV.

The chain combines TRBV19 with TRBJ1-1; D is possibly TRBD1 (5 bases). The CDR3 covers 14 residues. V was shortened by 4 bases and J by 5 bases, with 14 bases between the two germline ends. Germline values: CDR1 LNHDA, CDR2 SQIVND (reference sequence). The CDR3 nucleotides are TGTGCCAGTAGTACCATGGGCGGGGGGACTGAAGCTTTCTTT. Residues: CASSTMGGGTEAFF.

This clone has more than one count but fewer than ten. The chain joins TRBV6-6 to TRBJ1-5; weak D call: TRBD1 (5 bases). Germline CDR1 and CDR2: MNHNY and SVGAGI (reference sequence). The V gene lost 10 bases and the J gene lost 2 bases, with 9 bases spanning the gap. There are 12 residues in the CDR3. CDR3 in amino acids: CATRDGNQPQHF. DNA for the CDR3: TGTGCCACCAGGGATGGCAATCAGCCCCAGCATTTT.

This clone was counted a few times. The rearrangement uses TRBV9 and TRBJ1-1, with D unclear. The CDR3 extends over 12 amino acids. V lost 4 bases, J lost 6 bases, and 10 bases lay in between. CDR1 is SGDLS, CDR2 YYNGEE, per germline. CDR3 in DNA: TGTGCCAGCAGCCCCCCCTCGGCTGAAGCTTTCTTT. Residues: CASSPPSAEAFF.

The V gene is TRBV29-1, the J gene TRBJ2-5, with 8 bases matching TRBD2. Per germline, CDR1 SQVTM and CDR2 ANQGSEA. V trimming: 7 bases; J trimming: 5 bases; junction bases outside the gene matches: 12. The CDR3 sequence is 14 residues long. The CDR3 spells CSATYGGGRETQYF. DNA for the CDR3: TGCAGCGCCACATACGGCGGGGGGAGGGAGACCCAGTACTTC.

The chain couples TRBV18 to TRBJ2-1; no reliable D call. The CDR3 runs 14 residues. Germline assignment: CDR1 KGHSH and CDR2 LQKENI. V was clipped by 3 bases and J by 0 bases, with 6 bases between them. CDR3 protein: CASSPQRSYNEQFF. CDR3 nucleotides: TGTGCCAGCTCACCCCAACGCTCCTACAATGAGCAGTTCTTC.

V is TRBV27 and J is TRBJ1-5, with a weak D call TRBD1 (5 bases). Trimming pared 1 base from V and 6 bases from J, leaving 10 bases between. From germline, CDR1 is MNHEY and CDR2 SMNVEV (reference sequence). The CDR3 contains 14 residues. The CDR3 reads CASSLWGEGQPQHF. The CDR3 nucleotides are TGTGCCAGCAGTTTATGGGGGGAGGGTCAGCCCCAGCATTTT.

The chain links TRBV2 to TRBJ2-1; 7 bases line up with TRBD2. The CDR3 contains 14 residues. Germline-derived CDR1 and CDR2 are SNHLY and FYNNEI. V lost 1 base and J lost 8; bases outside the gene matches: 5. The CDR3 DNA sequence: TGTGCCAGCAGTGAAGAGCGGGGTGGGTATGAGCAGTTCTTC. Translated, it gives CASSEERGGYEQFF.

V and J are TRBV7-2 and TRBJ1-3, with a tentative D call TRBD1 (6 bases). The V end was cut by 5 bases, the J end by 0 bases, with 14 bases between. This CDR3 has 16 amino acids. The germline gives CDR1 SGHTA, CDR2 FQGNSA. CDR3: CASSALDSFSGNTIYF. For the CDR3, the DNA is TGTGCCAGCAGCGCCTTGGACAGCTTCTCTGGAAACACCATATATTTT.